A single sample gave rise to the 18 T cell receptor beta chains below, sequenced in a study of response to subunit inactivated influenza vaccine (dated 2018 in TCRdb). Library prep was done by RT-PCR. TCRdb records Illumina HiSeq 2500 as the sequencer. TCRdb itself trimmed the public reads at Q25 with fastp, ran MiXCR and retained productive beta chains. Each record represents a unique CDR3 protein, reported with the most common genes and DNA among its rows. The table for this sample lists approximately 530,000 distinct CDR3 sequences; approximately 7.3% of them were counted only once. Together, the top ten hold about an eighth of the sample. Here the sequenced sample was PBMCs from blood, taken roughly 24 months after vaccination. The receptors shown here come from a man aged 45 to 70 who received an inactivated influenza vaccine. Donor details come from another sample of the same person, matched by shared clones.

V usage is TRBV30 and J usage is TRBJ1-1; the D gene is possibly TRBD1 (5 bases). This CDR3 has 12 residues. Germline V gene lookup returns CDR1 GTSNPN and CDR2 SVGIG (reference sequence). Trimming shortened V by 4 bases and J by 10 bases, and 16 bases separated the two germline ends. The CDR3 sequence: CAWTGLGGLAFF. CDR3 DNA: TGTGCCTGGACCGGGTTGGGGGGATTAGCTTTCTTT.

This clonotype was detected only a few times. The V call is TRBV7-6, the J call TRBJ2-3; 15 nucleotides match TRBD2. Unmatched junction bases numbered 5, after V lost 3 bases and J lost 4 bases. The CDR3 totals 17 residues. The germline V gene encodes CDR1 SGHVS and CDR2 FNYEAQ. In nucleotides, the CDR3 is TGTGCCAGCAGCTTGGGACTAGCGGGAGGAGGGGCAGATACGCAGTATTTT. Translated: CASSLGLAGGGADTQYF. Looking up the rest from reference TRBV7-6 and TRBJ2-3 gives the full variable domain: GAGVSQSPRYKVTKRGQDVALRCDPISGHVSLYWYRQALGQGPEFLTYFNYEAQQDKSGLPNDRFSAERPEGSISTLTIQRTEQRDSAMYRCASSLGLAGGGADTQYFGPGTRLTVL.

This clonotype was seen many times. The chain has TRBV21-1 and TRBJ2-3; the tabulated D call, TRBD2, remains unverified against the DNA. TRBV21-1 is shown as a pseudogene. The CDR3 sequence is 20 residues long. CDR3 bases: TGTGCCAGCAGCAAAGCTTGTCCTAGCGGGGGGCCCTTCGCAGGAAATACGCAGTATTTT. Protein sequence: CASSKACPSGGPFAGNTQYF.

This clonotype was observed a handful of times. The genes are TRBV27 and TRBJ1-2; 12 bases align to TRBD1. The CDR3 consists of 16 residues. CDR1 and CDR2 (germline): MNHEY, SMNVEV (reference sequence). With V trimmed by 2 bases and J by 4 bases, 5 bases remained unmatched. CDR3 sequence reads: CASSLKPGQGAYGYTF. The CDR3 DNA follows: TGTGCCAGCAGTTTAAAACCGGGACAGGGGGCCTATGGCTACACCTTC.

The chain links TRBV2 to TRBJ1-2, with 8 bases that match TRBD1. With 1 base clipped from V and 8 bases from J, the junction kept 6 bases outside the gene matches. CDR3 size: 14 residues. Germline CDR1 and CDR2: SNHLY and FYNNEI. The CDR3 nucleotides read TGTGCCAGCAGTGAAGAAGGGACAGGACTCGGCTACACCTTC. Its translation is CASSEEGTGLGYTF.

The V call is TRBV20-1, the J call TRBJ2-7; 10 positions agree with TRBD1. The ends lost 0 bases at V and 5 bases at J; junction bases unmatched: 7. The CDR3 sequence is 15 residues long. Germline V gives CDR1 DFQATT, CDR2 SNEGSKA (reference sequence). The chain's CDR3 is CSARDPRQGANEQYF. The CDR3 nucleotides read TGCAGTGCTAGAGATCCCAGACAGGGGGCCAACGAGCAGTACTTC.

V gene TRBV25-1 combines with J gene TRBJ2-3; 8 positions agree with TRBD2. The CDR3 has 15 amino acids. The germline CDR1 and CDR2 sequences are MGHDK and SYGVNS. J lost 1 base, V lost 4 bases, and 4 bases had no gene match. This chain's CDR3 is CASSGLAGRTDTQYF. The CDR3 coding sequence is TGTGCCAGCAGTGGCTTAGCGGGGCGCACAGATACGCAGTATTTT.

This clonotype showed up just a few times. This rearrangement joins TRBV20-1 to TRBJ2-7, with TRBD2 matching over 8 bases. Trimming at V came to 0 bases and at J to 7 bases, leaving 11 bases not matched to a gene. The CDR3 runs to 15 residues. Germline CDR1 reads DFQATT; CDR2 reads SNEGSKA (reference sequence). CDR3 protein: CSARDITREAREQYF. The CDR3 region has the DNA TGCAGTGCTAGAGATATAACGCGGGAGGCGCGAGAGCAGTACTTC.

This clonotype appeared a few times. The CDR3 DNA sequence: TGCAGCGTTTTTCAAGGAGGCTACACCTTC. This translates into CSVFQGGYTF. The chain couples TRBV29-1 to TRBJ1-2; D gene ambiguous. The germline V gene encodes CDR1 SQVTM and CDR2 ANQGSEA. The germline V and J ends were trimmed by 5 bases and 8 bases, with 9 bases remaining between them. CDR3 size: 10 residues.

As concerns this clonotype: The junction differs from germline at one of its ends, possibly a read error. This rearrangement joins TRBV10-3 to TRBJ1-2; 9 bases agree with TRBD1. The CDR3 runs to 16 residues. Germline V lookup: CDR1 ENHRY, CDR2 SYGVKD. CDR3 sequence: CVISRTGDRANYGYTF. In DNA, the CDR3 is TGTGTCATCAGCAGGACAGGGGATCGAGCTAACTATGGCTACACCTTC.

The rearrangement links TRBV27 to TRBJ2-7, with 10 bases identical to TRBD2. Germline V gene lookup returns CDR1 MNHEY and CDR2 SMNVEV (reference sequence). The J segment lost 2 bases and the V segment lost 0 bases, leaving 4 bases of the junction unmatched. There are 16 residues in the CDR3. CDR3 in DNA: TGTGCCAGCAGTTTATCTGTAGCGGGGGGTACCTACGAGCAGTACTTC. It translates to CASSLSVAGGTYEQYF.

This clonotype was picked up a small number of times. J is TRBJ2-1 and V is TRBV7-2; the match to TRBD1 covers 8 bases. The CDR3 runs 15 residues. The V segment lost 5 bases and the J segment 4 bases; nucleotides outside the gene matches: 7. The V gene's germline CDR1 is SGHTA and CDR2 FQGNSA. The chain's CDR3 is CASSPGQGQYNEQFF. CDR3 nucleotide sequence: TGTGCCAGCAGCCCCGGACAGGGCCAGTACAATGAGCAGTTCTTC. The variable domain in full, with the rest retrieved from reference TRBV7-2 and TRBJ2-1, is GAGVSQSPSNKVTEKGKDVELRCDPISGHTALYWYRQSLGQGLEFLIYFQGNSAPDKSGLPSDRFSAERTGGSVSTLTIQRTQQEDSAVYLCASSPGQGQYNEQFFGPGTRLTVL.

The rearrangement joins TRBV18 to TRBJ1-1; D gene unclear. Germline V CDR1 and CDR2: KGHSH, LQKENI. This CDR3 has 11 amino acids. Between the trimmed V and J ends, which lost 5 bases and 3 bases, there was a span of 4 bases. In nucleotides, the CDR3 is TGTGCCAGCTCAATTGACACTGAAGCTTTCTTT. Encoded protein: CASSIDTEAFF.

The table lists this clonotype with a few counts. This chain links TRBV5-1 with TRBJ2-7; D may match TRBD1 or TRBD2 (5 bases each). Between the trimmed V and J ends, which lost 0 bases and 4 bases, there was a span of 20 bases. CDR1 and CDR2 from the germline V gene are SGHRS and YFSETQ. The length of the CDR3 is 17 residues. For the CDR3, the DNA is TGCGCCAGCAGCTTGGCCGTATCGCCGGGGACGTGGTACGAGCAGTACTTC. This encodes CASSLAVSPGTWYEQYF.

The sample holds many counts of this clonotype. CDR3: CASSFAGSTEAFF. The DNA for the CDR3 is TGTGCCAGCAGTTTTGCGGGGAGCACTGAAGCTTTCTTT. The chain combines TRBV12-3 or TRBV12-4 with TRBJ1-1; no clear D. The V and J ends lost 3 bases and 4 bases respectively, with 9 bases between them. CDR3 length equals 13 residues.

The V gene is TRBV28, the J gene TRBJ2-5, with D perhaps being TRBD1 or TRBD2 (6 bases each). The germline V and J ends were trimmed by 6 bases and 4 bases, with 15 bases remaining between them. The CDR3 totals 14 residues. Germline V gene sequence: CDR1 MDHEN, CDR2 SYDVKM. The CDR3 coding sequence is TGTGCCAGCAGGCTGGGGGGCTCGGGAGAGACCCAGTACTTC. Protein: CASRLGGSGETQYF.

In its sample, this clonotype was seen many times. The rearrangement uses TRBV6-1 and TRBJ2-7; 8 bases align to TRBD1. Germline V gene data show CDR1 as MNHNS and CDR2 as SASEGT. J was trimmed by 3 bases and V by 5 bases; bases with no gene match: 6. The CDR3 totals 14 residues. CDR3 protein: CASSRQGIDYEQYF. CDR3 coding DNA: TGTGCCAGCAGTCGACAGGGGATTGACTACGAGCAGTACTTC.

CDR3 region: CASSSPGLGHEQYF. CDR3 nucleotides: TGTGCCAGCAGCTCCCCGGGACTGGGCCACGAGCAGTACTTC. The rearrangement links TRBV7-9 to TRBJ2-7; weak D call: TRBD2 (6 bases). Germline V lookup: CDR1 SEHNR, CDR2 FQNEAQ (reference sequence). The CDR3 runs 14 residues. V was cut by 4 bases and J by 5 bases, with 15 bases left in between.